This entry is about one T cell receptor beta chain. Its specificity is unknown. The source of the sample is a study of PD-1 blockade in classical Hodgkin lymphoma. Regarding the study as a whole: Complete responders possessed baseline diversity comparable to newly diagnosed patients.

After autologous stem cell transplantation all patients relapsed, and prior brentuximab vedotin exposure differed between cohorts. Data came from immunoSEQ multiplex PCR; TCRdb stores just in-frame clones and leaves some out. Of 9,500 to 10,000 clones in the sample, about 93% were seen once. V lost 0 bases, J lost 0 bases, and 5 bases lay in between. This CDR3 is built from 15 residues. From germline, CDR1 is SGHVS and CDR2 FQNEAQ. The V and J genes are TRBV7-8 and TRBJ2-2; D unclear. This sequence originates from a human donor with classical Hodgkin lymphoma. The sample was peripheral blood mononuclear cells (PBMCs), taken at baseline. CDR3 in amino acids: CASSLALPNTGELFF. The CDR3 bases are TGTGCCAGCAGCTTAGCACTTCCGAACACCGGGGAGCTGTTTTTT.